The 26 T cell receptor beta chains listed next were all sequenced from one sample in a study of T cell changes during pregnancy in multiple sclerosis (dated by TCRdb to between 2018 and 2020). The library was produced with the immunoSEQ multiplex PCR assay. Drawn from immuneACCESS, this table holds only the in-frame rearrangements with V and J called that TCRdb kept. Clones are partly lost; checked studies trace under half to an unresolved V gene and leave the rest unexplained. The sample yields tens of thousands of clones; under 90% were counted once. The ten largest clonotypes hold around 0.65% of the sample. The specimen comprised CD4+ T cells from peripheral blood mononuclear cells, sampled before pregnancy. Receptors originate from a female donor with multiple sclerosis, enrolled in a pregnancy study.

The chain uses TRBV7-2 and TRBJ2-3, with 12 nucleotides matching TRBD2. This CDR3 contains 18 residues. Unmatched junction bases numbered 8, after V lost 1 base and J lost 3 bases. The germline CDR1 and CDR2 sequences are SGHTA and FQGNSA. CDR3 coding DNA: TGTGCCAGCAGCTTAGTCCCGACTAGCGGGAGTTTGACAGATACGCAGTATTTT. Protein sequence: CASSLVPTSGSLTDTQYF.

The CDR3 nucleotides read TGTGCCAGCTTCGATGGGCGTTCTGGGGCCAACGTCCTGACTTTC. Translating it yields CASFDGRSGANVLTF. The J gene is TRBJ2-6, the V gene TRBV5-4; no reliable D call. The CDR3 extends over 15 amino acids. The germline V gene encodes CDR1 SGHNT and CDR2 YYREEE (reference sequence). Trimming took 7 bases from V and 1 from J, leaving 12 bases between them.

This chain uses TRBV4-3 with TRBJ2-5; no clear D. Matching the DNA end better, TRBJ2-7 makes the J call doubtful. Germline CDR1 reads LGHNA; CDR2 reads YSLEER. CDR3 length: 15 residues. CDR3 sequence (DNA): TGCGCCAGCAGCCAAGTAGTGGCGGCCTCCTACGAGCAGTACTTC. This sequence encodes CASSQVVAASYEQYF.

This clone was picked up one time. CDR3 sequence: CASSRNRDNTEAFF. DNA for the CDR3: TGTGCCAGCAGCAGAAACAGGGACAACACTGAAGCTTTCTTT. V is TRBV27 and J is TRBJ1-1, with D possibly matching TRBD1 (6 bases). The CDR3 loop spans 14 amino acids. The V end was cut by 6 bases, the J end by 2 bases, with 13 bases between. Per germline, CDR1 MNHEY and CDR2 SMNVEV (reference sequence).

The chain is built from TRBV5-1 and TRBJ2-5; 7 bases fit TRBD1. The germline CDR1 and CDR2 sequences are SGHRS and YFSETQ. This CDR3 has 15 amino acids. V lost 0 bases, J lost 0 bases, and 2 bases stayed unmatched. Written as DNA, the CDR3 is TGCGCCAGCAGCTTGGTGGGACAGAACCAAGAGACCCAGTACTTC. Translated: CASSLVGQNQETQYF.

The gene calls are TRBV11-2 and TRBJ1-1; unclear D gene. V gave up 0 bases and J gave up 4 bases, with 9 bases separating them. CDR1 is SGHAT and CDR2 is FQNNGV in the germline V gene. This CDR3 is 14 amino acids long. The CDR3 protein is CASSLDRVGTEAFF. The CDR3, as DNA: TGTGCCAGCAGCTTAGACCGGGTTGGCACTGAAGCTTTCTTT.

CDR3 loop: CAWSPGTGAGEKLFF. CDR3 DNA: TGTGCCTGGAGTCCCGGGACAGGGGCCGGTGAAAAACTGTTTTTT. J is TRBJ1-4 and V is TRBV30; 10 nucleotides match TRBD1. Germline V lookup: CDR1 GTSNPN, CDR2 SVGIG (reference sequence). Germline trimming cut 2 bases from V and 7 bases from J; bases unmatched to any gene: 7. The CDR3 runs 15 residues.

The chain links TRBV7-2 to TRBJ2-1; D might be TRBD1 (6 bases). V lost 0 bases and J lost 4, with 10 bases in between. This CDR3 region has 15 residues. Germline CDR1 SGHTA, CDR2 FQGNSA. CDR3: CASSLAGRGYNEQFF. As DNA, the CDR3 is TGTGCCAGCAGCTTAGCCGGCAGGGGTTACAATGAGCAGTTCTTC.

The chain recombines TRBV7-9 with TRBJ2-7; maybe TRBD1 (6 bases). With 3 bases removed from V and 0 bases from J, the gap between germline ends came to 12 bases. Germline V gives CDR1 SEHNR, CDR2 FQNEAQ (reference sequence). The CDR3 covers 15 residues. This CDR3 is CASSFAGTTSYEQYF. The CDR3 DNA reads TGTGCCAGCAGCTTCGCAGGGACAACCTCCTACGAGCAGTACTTC.

The gene calls are TRBV30 and TRBJ2-1; 10 positions match TRBD2. The V gene end was trimmed by 1 base and the J gene end by 3 bases; junction bases not matched to a gene: 6. This CDR3 region has 16 residues. Germline V CDR1 and CDR2: GTSNPN, SVGIG (reference sequence). The CDR3 loop is CAWSGYRTSGYNEQFF. In nucleotides, the CDR3 is TGTGCCTGGAGTGGCTATCGGACTAGCGGCTACAATGAGCAGTTCTTC. The whole variable domain, filled in from reference TRBV30 and TRBJ2-1, reads SQTIHQWPATLVQPVGSPLSLECTVEGTSNPNLYWYRQAAGRGLQLLFYSVGIGQISSEVPQNLSASRPQDRQFILSSKKLLLSDSGFYLCAWSGYRTSGYNEQFFGPGTRLTVL.

This clone was seen a single time. The rearrangement links TRBV7-2 to TRBJ1-1, with 7 bases matching TRBD1. V shed 5 bases and J 1 base; nucleotides not matched to a gene: 7. CDR1 and CDR2 from the germline V gene are SGHTA and FQGNSA. The CDR3 spans 15 residues. Here the CDR3 DNA reads TGTGCCAGCAGCCCACATCCAGGGGGGAACACTGAAGCTTTCTTT. Translation: CASSPHPGGNTEAFF.

This clone has just one count. The V call is TRBV11-3, the J call TRBJ2-1; no definite D call. Germline CDR1 and CDR2: SGHNT and YENEEA. This CDR3 is 12 amino acids long. Between the trimmed V and J ends, which lost 5 bases and 2 bases, there was a span of 4 bases. CDR3 DNA sequence: TGTGCCAGCAGCAATACCTACAATGAGCAGTTCTTC. Translated: CASSNTYNEQFF.

The rearrangement uses TRBV7-9 and TRBJ1-2; D remains ambiguous. Trimming shortened V by 1 base and J by 5 bases, and 14 bases separated the two germline ends. Per germline, CDR1 SEHNR and CDR2 FQNEAQ (reference sequence). CDR3 size: 15 residues. In DNA form, the CDR3 reads TGTGCCAGCAGCTTAGTGTCGGGCGGGAATTATGGCTACACCTTC. Protein sequence: CASSLVSGGNYGYTF.

The chain links TRBV5-1 to TRBJ2-4; 7 nucleotides agree with TRBD1. Germline V gives CDR1 SGHRS, CDR2 YFSETQ. J gave up 3 bases and V 4 bases, and 19 bases lay outside the gene matches. The CDR3 is 19 amino acids. The DNA of the CDR3 is TGCGCCAGCAGCAAGGGGGCTCCTGCTTCCCAGGGTGGCAAAAACATTCAGTACTTC. This sequence encodes CASSKGAPASQGGKNIQYF.

This rearrangement joins TRBV6-5 to TRBJ1-2, with 7 positions matching TRBD1. Per the germline V gene, CDR1 is MNHEY and CDR2 is SVGAGI. V dropped 5 bases and J dropped 2; count of bases not matched to a gene: 8. This CDR3 spans 15 amino acids. The CDR3 spells CASSATETGNYGYTF. In nucleotides, the CDR3 is TGTGCCAGCAGTGCCACCGAGACAGGGAACTATGGCTACACCTTC.

V is TRBV19 and J is TRBJ2-3; 7 positions agree with TRBD1. CDR3 size: 14 residues. Germline trimming cut 10 bases from V and 2 bases from J; bases unmatched to any gene: 9. CDR1 and CDR2 (germline): LNHDA, SQIVND (reference sequence). The CDR3 loop reads CATETGHHTDTQYF. CDR3 DNA sequence: TGTGCCACCGAGACAGGGCACCACACAGATACGCAGTATTTT. Supplemented by reference TRBV19 and TRBJ2-3, the full variable domain reads DGGITQSPKYLFRKEGQNVTLSCEQNLNHDAMYWYRQDPGQGLRLIYYSQIVNDFQKGDIAEGYSVSREKKESFPLTVTSAQKNPTAFYLCATETGHHTDTQYFGPGTRLTVL.

This clone is a singleton in its sample. V and J are TRBV30 and TRBJ2-7, with D maybe TRBD2 (5 bases). The length of the CDR3 is 14 residues. V was clipped by 3 bases and J by 0 bases, with 12 bases between them. The germline V gene encodes CDR1 GTSNPN and CDR2 SVGIG (reference sequence). CDR3 region: CAWREVGPSYEQYF. The CDR3 coding sequence is TGTGCCTGGAGGGAGGTGGGTCCCTCCTACGAGCAGTACTTC.

The DNA of the CDR3 is TGTGCCAGCAGTGTCGAGTCCTACGAGCAGTACTTC. Translating gives CASSVESYEQYF. The chain has TRBV2 and TRBJ2-7; no clear D gene. V gave up 4 bases and J gave up 1 base, with 5 bases separating them. The length of the CDR3 is 12 residues. In germline, CDR1 is SNHLY, CDR2 FYNNEI.

The chain uses TRBV7-8 and TRBJ1-2; 8 bases fit TRBD1. Germline values: CDR1 SGHVS, CDR2 FQNEAQ. V shed 4 bases and J 8 bases; nucleotides not matched to a gene: 9. The CDR3 is 14 residues long. CDR3 in amino acids: CASSSPDRAGGYTF. The CDR3 DNA sequence: TGTGCCAGCAGCTCCCCGGACAGGGCTGGAGGCTACACCTTC.

Judged by abundance, this clone is medium-sized. The J gene is TRBJ1-5, the V gene TRBV7-2; D may be TRBD1 (5 bases). This CDR3 is 12 amino acids long. Deletions cut 0 bases from V and 9 bases from J, with 6 bases between. Germline V gene sequence: CDR1 SGHTA, CDR2 FQGNSA. The CDR3 region is CASSLAQGPQHF. DNA of the CDR3: TGTGCCAGCAGCTTAGCGCAGGGGCCCCAGCATTTT. The full variable domain, with the rest looked up from reference TRBV7-2 and TRBJ1-5, is GAGVSQSPSNKVTEKGKDVELRCDPISGHTALYWYRQSLGQGLEFLIYFQGNSAPDKSGLPSDRFSAERTGGSVSTLTIQRTQQEDSAVYLCASSLAQGPQHFGDGTRLSIL.

This chain links TRBV5-1 with TRBJ1-1; perhaps TRBD1 as D (6 bases). Trimming removed 4 bases from V and 1 base from J, with 11 bases in between. Germline values: CDR1 SGHRS, CDR2 YFSETQ. This CDR3 is 14 amino acids long. CDR3 coding DNA: TGCGCCAGCAGCCTCAGGGGATGGAACACTGAAGCTTTCTTT. It translates to CASSLRGWNTEAFF.

The V call is TRBV5-1, the J call TRBJ2-7; the match to TRBD2 covers 12 bases. Germline V gives CDR1 SGHRS, CDR2 YFSETQ. The CDR3 is made up of 17 amino acids. Trimming took 7 bases from V and 5 from J; bases not matched to a gene: 16. The CDR3 reads CASSIRELAGGGNEQYF. In nucleotides, the CDR3 is TGCGCCAGCTCTATACGGGAACTAGCGGGAGGAGGGAACGAGCAGTACTTC. The complete variable domain, with remaining parts taken from reference TRBV5-1 and TRBJ2-7, reads KAGVTQTPRYLIKTRGQQVTLSCSPISGHRSVSWYQQTPGQGLQFLFEYFSETQRNKGNFPGRFSGRQFSNSRSEMNVSTLELGDSALYLCASSIRELAGGGNEQYFGPGTRLTVT.

The gene calls are TRBV27 and TRBJ1-1, with a possible D match to TRBD1 (5 bases). The CDR3 loop spans 14 amino acids. Between the trimmed V and J ends, which lost 3 bases and 4 bases, there was a span of 12 bases. The germline CDR1 and CDR2 sequences are MNHEY and SMNVEV (reference sequence). Here the CDR3 DNA reads TGTGCCAGCAGTTTCAGGGCAGGGATCACTGAAGCTTTCTTT. As protein: CASSFRAGITEAFF.

For this clone: Other DNA sequences from this sample encode an identical CDR3 as well. The chain joins TRBV6-4 to TRBJ2-1; the D is unclear. CDR3 length: 13 amino acids. Germline V gene data show CDR1 as MRHNA and CDR2 as SNTAGT. Trimming took 6 bases from V and 3 from J, leaving 9 bases between them. The CDR3 loop is CASRRDSYNEQFF. The CDR3 region has the DNA TGTGCCAGCAGGAGAGATAGCTACAATGAGCAGTTCTTC.

This chain links TRBV7-2 with TRBJ1-1, with 8 bases lining up with TRBD1. Germline V lookup: CDR1 SGHTA, CDR2 FQGNSA. The CDR3 loop spans 14 amino acids. Trimming removed 5 bases from V and 4 bases from J; junction bases left unmatched: 6. The CDR3 bases are TGTGCCAGCAGCCCTCAGGGGGCGGGCACTGAAGCTTTCTTT. Protein product: CASSPQGAGTEAFF.

J is TRBJ1-2 and V is TRBV19; possible D gene TRBD1, 5 bases. This CDR3 is 14 amino acids long. Germline loops: CDR1 LNHDA, CDR2 SQIVND (reference sequence). Deletions cut 4 bases from V and 1 base from J, with 10 bases between. For the CDR3, the DNA is TGTGCCAGTAGTAGTCTCAGGGATAACTATGGCTACACCTTC. This encodes CASSSLRDNYGYTF.